A single TCR beta chain is shown here with its context. Its antigen remains unknown. This CDR3 region has 16 residues. V shed 6 bases and J shed 3 bases, with 18 bases lying between them. Per germline, CDR1 MNHEY and CDR2 SMNVEV (reference sequence). This specimen belongs to a study of shared clonotypes between healthy human individuals. As for the study in general: Donors were a couple of women and a few men aged 18 to 49. Study outcomes and limitations: Sorted-subset sequencing, rarefaction showed, was incomplete despite large depth.

Repertoires were generated with immunoSEQ multiplex PCR, while TCRdb's copy carries only in-frame clones and drops some. This sample has fewer than 850,000 clones, with more than 70% found just once. Among the donors, all were Caucasian adults who lived in Nashville, Tennessee. Division of CD4+ cells produced a CD45RA+ naive subset and a CD45RA-negative memory subset. This sequence joins TRBV27 and TRBJ2-1; possibly TRBD2 for D (5 bases). The sequence derives from a young woman in good health. Sequenced sample: memory CD4+ T cells sorted from blood. Subset of the sample: CD45RA-negative fraction. The CDR3 loop is CASSRGPPTGYNEQFF. In DNA, the CDR3 is TGTGCCAGCAGCCGCGGGCCTCCAACCGGCTACAATGAGCAGTTCTTC.